The next 25 T cell receptor beta chains were all read from a single sample in a study of T-cell reconstitution after alpha-beta-depleted transplantation in children. The authors prepared the TCRbeta library with unique molecular identifiers. TCRdb redid the calling of the PCR reads with MiXCR, one entry per CDR3 protein. The table has some 280,000 distinct CDR3 sequences, 9.9% seen once. The material was PBMCs from the stem cell graft donor, obtained from the stem cell graft. The receptor set was obtained from a human donor who donated a stem cell graft to a child with SCID.

This clonotype was seen only a few times. J is TRBJ1-5 and V is TRBV5-1, with D perhaps TRBD1 (6 bases). This CDR3 spans 15 amino acids. V dropped 0 bases and J dropped 7 bases, with 14 bases sitting between them. Per germline, CDR1 SGHRS and CDR2 YFSETQ. This chain's CDR3 is CASSLESGDGQPQHF. The CDR3 coding sequence is TGCGCCAGCAGCTTGGAGTCAGGGGATGGCCAGCCCCAGCATTTT.

This clonotype has a handful of counts. Relative to the germline gene, one junction end is altered; a read error may explain this. The chain carries TRBV5-1 and TRBJ1-6; TRBD1 matches at 9 bases. The CDR3 covers 17 residues. CDR1 is SGHRS and CDR2 is YFSETQ in the germline V gene. Here the CDR3 reads CASSPATGGSYNSPLHF. The CDR3 DNA reads TGCGCCAGCAGTCCAGCCACAGGGGGCTCCTATAATTCACCCCTCCACTTC. Full variable domain (remainder filled in from reference TRBV5-1 and TRBJ1-6): KAGVTQTPRYLIKTRGQQVTLSCSPISGHRSVSWYQQTPGQGLQFLFEYFSETQRNKGNFPGRFSGRQFSNSRSEMNVSTLELGDSALYLCASSPATGGSYNSPLHFGNGTRLTVT.

This chain connects TRBV7-9 to TRBJ2-1; perhaps D is TRBD1 or TRBD2 (6 bases each). The V gene's germline CDR1 is SEHNR and CDR2 FQNEAQ (reference sequence). V was pared by 4 bases and J by 12 bases, with 16 bases between. The CDR3 length is 13 residues. The CDR3 sequence is CASSSPEGGRQFF. Written as DNA, the CDR3 is TGTGCCAGCAGCTCCCCCGAAGGGGGGAGGCAGTTCTTC.

The genes are TRBV12-3 or TRBV12-4 and TRBJ1-2; the match to TRBD1 covers 8 bases. Trimming removed 7 bases from V and 1 base from J; junction bases left unmatched: 5. The CDR3 consists of 14 residues. CDR3 in amino acids: CASTRDRFNYGYTF. The CDR3, as DNA: TGTGCCAGCACCAGGGACAGGTTTAACTATGGCTACACCTTC.

This clonotype was seen ten or more times. The rearrangement joins TRBV21-1 to TRBJ1-2; TRBD1, the table's D call, lacks a check against the DNA. TRBV21-1 is termed a pseudogene. The CDR3 covers 17 residues. The CDR3 reads CASSKDLDRARNYGYTF. The CDR3, as DNA: TGTGCCAGCAGCAAAGATCTAGACAGAGCAAGGAACTATGGCTACACCTTC.

V gene TRBV5-1 combines with J gene TRBJ1-6; no definite D call. The V end lost 0 bases, the J end lost 10 bases, and 14 bases lay between the germline ends. From germline, CDR1 is SGHRS and CDR2 YFSETQ. The length of the CDR3 is 15 residues. CDR3 in DNA: TGCGCCAGCAGCTTGGGTTCCCAGGTTGGATCACCCCTCCACTTT. Translation: CASSLGSQVGSPLHF.

Here the CDR3 DNA reads TGCGCCAGCAGCTTGGTACGGGATAGCACAGATACGCAGTATTTT. Translating it yields CASSLVRDSTDTQYF. This rearrangement joins TRBV5-1 to TRBJ2-3; possible D gene TRBD2, 5 bases. CDR1 is SGHRS and CDR2 is YFSETQ in the germline V gene. The V and J ends lost 0 bases and 0 bases respectively, with 8 bases between them. The CDR3 spans 15 residues.

There are many counts of this clonotype. The rearrangement uses TRBV25-1 and TRBJ1-6, with unresolved D. The germline CDR1 and CDR2 sequences are MGHDK and SYGVNS. With 0 bases removed from V and 10 bases from J, the gap between germline ends came to 7 bases. The CDR3 length is 13 residues. CDR3 DNA: TGTGCCAGCAGTGAATATCAGGAATCACCCCTCCACTTT. Residues: CASSEYQESPLHF.

This clonotype occurred many times. This chain joins TRBV3-1 and TRBJ2-7; D ambiguous. Germline lookup yields CDR1 LGHDT and CDR2 YNNKEL (reference sequence). Deletions cut 6 bases from V and 3 bases from J, with 12 bases between. This CDR3 is 13 amino acids long. CDR3 amino acids: CASSLFWGYEQYF. Here the CDR3 DNA reads TGTGCCAGCAGTCTGTTCTGGGGCTACGAGCAGTACTTC.

This clonotype occurred many times. The CDR3 loop reads CASSEFISHEQFF. The CDR3 coding sequence is TGTGCCAGCAGTGAATTCATTTCGCATGAGCAGTTCTTC. This chain connects TRBV6-1 to TRBJ2-1, with D uncertain. Trimming shortened V by 2 bases and J by 8 bases, and 10 bases separated the two germline ends. Germline V gene sequence: CDR1 MNHNS, CDR2 SASEGT. This CDR3 has 13 amino acids.

The J gene is TRBJ1-2, the V gene TRBV4-2; no firm D call. The CDR3 has 15 residues. The germline V and J ends were trimmed by 2 bases and 2 bases, with 12 bases remaining between them. CDR1 is LGHNA, CDR2 YNFKEQ, per germline. CDR3 nucleotide sequence: TGTGCCAGCAGCCAAATGTTCGAGTCGAACTATGGCTACACCTTC. Translated: CASSQMFESNYGYTF.

In its sample, this clonotype was seen many times. The chain combines TRBV5-6 with TRBJ2-5; 7 bases are a match to TRBD1. This CDR3 spans 14 amino acids. With 4 bases clipped from V and 5 bases from J, the junction kept 8 bases outside the gene matches. Per the germline V gene, CDR1 is SGHDT and CDR2 is YYEEEE. The CDR3 protein is CASSTWDSWETQYF. For the CDR3, the DNA is TGTGCCAGCAGCACCTGGGACAGTTGGGAGACCCAGTACTTC.

This chain connects TRBV5-1 to TRBJ2-5; 11 bases are shared with TRBD2. The V and J ends lost 6 bases and 5 bases, in that order; junction bases with no gene match: 9. Germline V CDR1 and CDR2: SGHRS, YFSETQ. The CDR3 loop spans 15 amino acids. The CDR3 here is CASTPSGGSYETQYF. CDR3 sequence (DNA): TGCGCCAGCACCCCTAGCGGGGGGTCGTACGAGACCCAGTACTTC.

This clonotype was seen a few times. The chain links TRBV4-1 to TRBJ1-2, with a weak D call TRBD1 (5 bases). This CDR3 spans 14 amino acids. Trimming pared 0 bases from V and 4 bases from J, leaving 9 bases between. Germline V lookup: CDR1 MGHRA, CDR2 YSYEKL. This CDR3 is CASSQESTGYGYTF. CDR3 bases: TGCGCCAGCAGCCAAGAGTCCACAGGCTATGGCTACACCTTC.

CDR3 nucleotide sequence: TGTGCCAGCAGTTCCGGGCCAGGGGACGAGCAGTACTTC. Amino acid sequence: CASSSGPGDEQYF. This chain joins TRBV6-2 or TRBV6-3 and TRBJ2-7; a possible D gene is TRBD1 (6 bases). This CDR3 has 13 residues. V gave up 4 bases and J gave up 5 bases, with 12 bases separating them. Germline V lookup: CDR1 MNHEY, CDR2 SVGEGT.

This clonotype was found many times. The chain employs TRBV29-1 and TRBJ2-1; possibly TRBD1 for D (6 bases). V was pared by 2 bases and J by 4 bases, with 12 bases between. CDR1 is SQVTM, CDR2 ANQGSEA, per germline. This CDR3 is built from 14 residues. The CDR3 sequence: CSVERQGRYNEQFF. In DNA, the CDR3 is TGCAGCGTTGAAAGGCAGGGGAGATACAATGAGCAGTTCTTC.

This clonotype has more than one count but fewer than ten. This chain joins TRBV7-9 and TRBJ2-2, with D unclear. The V and J ends lost 2 bases and 2 bases respectively, with 6 bases between them. This CDR3 is 14 amino acids long. The germline CDR1 and CDR2 sequences are SEHNR and FQNEAQ (reference sequence). CDR3 DNA sequence: TGTGCCAGCAGCTTAAGGAATAACACCGGGGAGCTGTTTTTT. It is translated as CASSLRNNTGELFF.

This clonotype was found many times. The chain carries TRBV12-3 or TRBV12-4 and TRBJ2-2; the D is unclear. V lost 6 bases, J lost 4 bases, and 9 bases lay in between. The CDR3 runs 13 residues. The CDR3 loop reads CASSLGFTGELFF. The CDR3 nucleotides are TGTGCCAGCAGCCTTGGGTTCACCGGGGAGCTGTTTTTT.

This clonotype was recorded at least ten times. This chain links TRBV5-1 with TRBJ2-3; D is undetermined. Germline V lookup: CDR1 SGHRS, CDR2 YFSETQ. This CDR3 has 11 residues. V lost 1 base and J 5 bases, leaving 2 bases between the germline ends. The CDR3 DNA sequence: TGCGCCAGCAGCTTGAGAGATACGCAGTATTTT. Translating it yields CASSLRDTQYF.

The rearrangement links TRBV20-1 to TRBJ1-4; D may be TRBD1 (5 bases). This CDR3 comprises 13 residues. V lost 5 bases, J lost 8 bases, and 15 bases lay in between. Germline V gene sequence: CDR1 DFQATT, CDR2 SNEGSKA (reference sequence). CDR3 region: CSAPGAGVEKLFF. CDR3 nucleotide sequence: TGCAGTGCTCCTGGGGCGGGGGTGGAAAAACTGTTTTTT.

The chain joins TRBV6-2 or TRBV6-3 to TRBJ1-1, with D possibly TRBD1 on 6 matching bases. V lost 0 bases and J 0 bases, leaving 14 bases between the germline ends. CDR3 length: 17 amino acids. In germline, CDR1 is MNHEY, CDR2 SVGEGT. The CDR3 region is CASSYSIGGPMNTEAFF. CDR3 DNA: TGTGCCAGCAGTTACTCGATCGGGGGCCCGATGAACACTGAAGCTTTCTTT.

This rearrangement joins TRBV5-6 to TRBJ2-3, with TRBD2 as a possible D gene (5 bases). This CDR3 region has 15 residues. Trimming stripped 4 bases from V and 1 base from J, with 13 bases between. Germline CDR1 is SGHDT and CDR2 is YYEEEE. CDR3 sequence reads: CASSPGLLCTDTQYF. DNA of the CDR3: TGTGCCAGCAGCCCTGGACTCCTCTGCACAGATACGCAGTATTTT.

The chain combines TRBV4-2 with TRBJ1-4; D is possibly TRBD1 (6 bases). Deletions cut 0 bases from V and 9 bases from J, with 14 bases between. The CDR3 spans 15 residues. Germline lookup yields CDR1 LGHNA and CDR2 YNFKEQ. CDR3 in amino acids: CASSQDGQGRKKLFF. The DNA for the CDR3 is TGTGCCAGCAGCCAAGATGGGCAGGGGAGGAAAAAACTGTTTTTT.

This clonotype was seen a few times. The rearrangement uses TRBV5-1 and TRBJ2-1, with 7 bases identical to TRBD2. The CDR3 extends over 15 amino acids. J gave up 8 bases and V 5 bases, and 13 bases lay outside the gene matches. Germline CDR1 and CDR2: SGHRS and YFSETQ. The CDR3 nucleotides read TGCGCCAGCAGTCCCCTAGCGGAGTTACGGGATGAGCAGTTCTTC. Translation: CASSPLAELRDEQFF.

This clonotype was found many times. The V call is TRBV12-3 or TRBV12-4, the J call TRBJ2-2; 9 bases align to TRBD2. This CDR3 is 16 amino acids long. V lost 2 bases and J lost 0; bases outside the gene matches: 1. The CDR3 loop reads CASSLIAGANTGELFF. The DNA of the CDR3 is TGTGCCAGCAGTTTAATAGCGGGGGCGAACACCGGGGAGCTGTTTTTT.